The TCR beta chain under discussion was sequenced for a study of metastatic and nonmetastatic thyroid tumors (dated by TCRdb to 2018 to 2021). Study-wide context: Repertoires from peripheral blood and from tumor or nodule tissue samples of malignant and benign thyroid patients were compared. Results the study describes overall, beyond this receptor: In both blood and tumor samples, malignant tumors were reported to have significantly higher TCR beta diversity than benign nodules.

From the cysteine up to the phenylalanine, the CDR3 has a length of 14 residues. This entry keeps only the CDR3 DNA: 42 bases, framed from base 1. V and J lose 5 bases and 3 bases, and a span of 14 bases separates them. CDR1 is given as SGHVS and CDR2 as FQNEAQ, both from the germline V gene. None of the patients had been given any treatment before thyroid surgery. Using T-cell receptor beta sequencing, the researchers looked back retrospectively at clinical samples from patients, gathered between about 2011 and 2019. Library creation used PCR. Reads for this sample came from an Illumina HiSeq 4000. High-throughput sequencing was used to profile the TCR beta-chain CDR3 region of every patient. Concerning the study's data processing: A classifier to discriminate distant-metastatic papillary thyroid cancer patients was built from CDR3 differences across clinicopathological groups. To measure repertoire diversity the researchers used the Shannon index, while the Morisita-Horn index served to gauge how similar the tumor and blood repertoires were. Through fastp at Q25 and MiXCR, TCRdb rebuilt clones from the public reads, retaining in-frame beta chains. These V and J calls are TCRdb output, not the study's own analysis. This sample gives 20,000 to 25,000 clones in total; roughly 24% of them show up just once. 5.5% to 8% of the sample lies in the top ten.

As concerns this clone: This clone's antigen is unknown. Base qualities are not recorded, but no much larger clone differs from it by a single base.

This sequence was found in a female donor with papillary thyroid cancer or a benign thyroid nodule (not recorded which). Some clones in this sample may be carry-over from other donors' samples. This chain joins TRBV7-8 to TRBJ2-7; the D gene cannot be resolved reliably. Sample: tumor tissue. The DNA reads TGTGCCAGCAGCCCCCTCGTTGGAAACTACGAGCAGTACTTC. Its amino acids are CASSPLVGNYEQYF.